This T cell receptor beta chain was sequenced during a study of T cells after yellow fever vaccination. Comment on this clonotype: This could be a read error, since a much larger clone is one nucleotide away.

MiXCR, applied by TCRdb to the 5' RACE reads, yields one record per CDR3 protein. The sample consists of some 100,000 distinct CDR3 sequences, more than 5.5% of them appearing once. CDR1 SGDLS and CDR2 YYNGEE come from the germline V gene. This CDR3 has 14 residues. V gave up 3 bases and J gave up 5 bases; unmatched junction bases: 7. The chain carries TRBV9 and TRBJ2-5; 7 nucleotides match TRBD2. The clonotype comes from a man younger than 35 who received the YFV17D yellow fever vaccine. The starting material was CD4+ T cells sorted from PBMCs, obtained approximately 47 days after the first yellow fever vaccination. CDR3 sequence reads: CASSGTGGSETQYF. For the CDR3, the DNA is TGTGCCAGCAGCGGGACCGGGGGGAGTGAGACCCAGTACTTC. Based on the CDR3 plus reference TRBV9 and TRBJ2-5, the full variable domain is DSGVTQTPKHLITATGQRVTLRCSPRSGDLSVYWYQQSLDQGLQFLIQYYNGEERAKGNILERFSAQQFPDLHSELNLSSLELGDSALYFCASSGTGGSETQYFGPGTRLLVL.